One and the same sample provided the 23 T cell receptor beta chains below, sequenced in a study of OX40 agonist ivuxolimab in advanced cancers. Profiled with immunoSEQ multiplex PCR; TCRdb holds only in-frame clones, not every one. The sample contains approximately 90,000 clones, about 85% of which appear only once. The specimen was CD4+ or CD8+ T cells sorted from blood, collected in a trial of the OX40 agonist ivuxolimab. Receptor source: an adult with an advanced solid tumor such as melanoma, head and neck, liver or kidney cancer.

The chain joins TRBV19 to TRBJ1-1; a weak D match, TRBD1 (6 bases). Germline assignment: CDR1 LNHDA and CDR2 SQIVND (reference sequence). V was pared by 6 bases and J by 5 bases, with 22 bases between. The CDR3 consists of 16 residues. This CDR3 reads CASSTFGGRGKTEAFF. The CDR3 DNA follows: TGTGCCAGTAGCACCTTCGGCGGGAGGGGGAAGACTGAAGCTTTCTTT.

This clone was counted between two and nine times. The rearrangement joins TRBV30 to TRBJ1-5; D is uncertain. Trimming took 2 bases from V and 12 from J, leaving 17 bases between them. CDR1 and CDR2 (germline): GTSNPN, SVGIG (reference sequence). The CDR3 is 13 amino acids. CDR3 residues: CAWSPSPKAGQHF. The CDR3 nucleotides are TGTGCCTGGAGTCCCAGCCCGAAGGCAGGCCAGCATTTT.

J is TRBJ2-1 and V is TRBV10-3; tentatively, D is TRBD2 (5 bases). V was cut by 0 bases and J by 7 bases, with 7 bases left in between. The CDR3 totals 13 residues. Germline loops: CDR1 ENHRY, CDR2 SYGVKD. DNA for the CDR3: TGTGCCATCAGTGAGTCTTCGGGGAATGAGCAGTTCTTC. Translated, it gives CAISESSGNEQFF.

This clone appeared once. The J gene is TRBJ2-5, the V gene TRBV9; no firm D call. CDR3 length: 13 amino acids. Germline V gives CDR1 SGDLS, CDR2 YYNGEE. V lost 9 bases to trimming and J lost 3 bases, with 15 bases between them. CDR3 protein: CANTRKVKETQYF. Here the CDR3 DNA reads TGTGCCAATACTCGTAAAGTAAAAGAGACCCAGTACTTC. The full variable domain, its missing parts supplied by reference TRBV9 and TRBJ2-5, is DSGVTQTPKHLITATGQRVTLRCSPRSGDLSVYWYQQSLDQGLQFLIQYYNGEERAKGNILERFSAQQFPDLHSELNLSSLELGDSALYFCANTRKVKETQYFGPGTRLLVL.

The chain couples TRBV5-1 to TRBJ1-1; D is uncertain. V was clipped by 1 base and J by 6 bases, with 10 bases between them. In germline, CDR1 is SGHRS, CDR2 YFSETQ. The CDR3 consists of 13 residues. CDR3 nucleotide sequence: TGCGCCAGCAGCTTGATGGACGGCGCTGAAGCTTTCTTT. This codes for CASSLMDGAEAFF.

V usage is TRBV11-3 and J usage is TRBJ2-7, with D possibly TRBD1 on 6 matching bases. The CDR3 has 14 amino acids. From germline, CDR1 is SGHNT and CDR2 YENEEA. V was trimmed by 5 bases and J by 7 bases, leaving 18 bases between them. As DNA, the CDR3 is TGTGCCAGCAGCCCCCAGTGGGACACGCAAGAGCAGTACTTC. This sequence encodes CASSPQWDTQEQYF.

The V and J genes are TRBV11-3 and TRBJ2-1; TRBD2 matches 11 bases. Germline V gene data show CDR1 as SGHNT and CDR2 as YENEEA. The CDR3 is 15 amino acids. After removal of 4 bases from V and 7 bases from J, the junction contained 6 bases not matched to a gene. The CDR3 protein is CASSYSGGGLNEQFF. The DNA for the CDR3 is TGTGCCAGCAGCTATAGCGGGGGGGGCCTAAATGAGCAGTTCTTC. Together with reference TRBV11-3 and TRBJ2-1, the CDR3 gives the full variable domain: EAGVVQSPRYKIIEKKQPVAFWCNPISGHNTLYWYLQNLGQGPELLIRYENEEAVDDSQLPKDRFSAERLKGVDSTLKIQPAELGDSAVYLCASSYSGGGLNEQFFGPGTRLTVL.

This clone was counted once. This sequence joins TRBV30 and TRBJ2-1, with 7 bases identical to TRBD1. Germline V gene sequence: CDR1 GTSNPN, CDR2 SVGIG (reference sequence). V lost 0 bases to trimming and J lost 6 bases; unmatched junction nucleotides: 5. CDR3 length equals 14 residues. CDR3 residues: CAWSVRYRGNEQFF. DNA for the CDR3: TGTGCCTGGAGTGTACGGTACAGGGGCAATGAGCAGTTCTTC.

This rearrangement joins TRBV5-4 to TRBJ2-7; 7 positions match TRBD1. Germline lookup yields CDR1 SGHNT and CDR2 YYREEE (reference sequence). This CDR3 contains 14 residues. With 4 bases clipped from V and 1 base from J, the junction kept 5 bases outside the gene matches. Written as DNA, the CDR3 is TGTGCCAGCAGCGGGGACAGCGGATCCTACGAGCAGTACTTC. It encodes CASSGDSGSYEQYF. Combining the CDR3 with reference TRBV5-4 and TRBJ2-7 gives the whole variable domain ETGVTQSPTHLIKTRGQQVTLRCSSQSGHNTVSWYQQALGQGPQFIFQYYREEENGRGNFPPRFSGLQFPNYSSELNVNALELDDSALYLCASSGDSGSYEQYFGPGTRLTVT.

This chain uses TRBV2 with TRBJ2-7; the D is unclear. Germline V gene sequence: CDR1 SNHLY, CDR2 FYNNEI. The V gene lost 5 bases and the J gene lost 4 bases, with 12 bases spanning the gap. The CDR3 contains 13 residues. The CDR3 loop is CASSKNRIYEQYF. CDR3 in DNA: TGTGCCAGCAGTAAGAATAGGATTTACGAGCAGTACTTC.

This clone was detected once. The chain uses TRBV5-1 and TRBJ1-1, with D possibly matching TRBD1 (5 bases). The CDR3 sequence is 15 residues long. Trimming took 4 bases from V and 1 from J, leaving 14 bases between them. Per germline, CDR1 SGHRS and CDR2 YFSETQ. CDR3 nucleotides: TGCGCCAGCAGCCCCGAGGAGGGGCGGAACACTGAAGCTTTCTTT. This translates into CASSPEEGRNTEAFF.

This CDR3 reads CASSAGGTPLIYEQYF. The CDR3 DNA reads TGTGCCAGCAGCGCGGGTGGGACTCCGCTTATCTACGAGCAGTACTTC. V gene TRBV11-2 combines with J gene TRBJ2-7; D is perhaps TRBD2 (6 bases). Germline V gene data show CDR1 as SGHAT and CDR2 as FQNNGV. This CDR3 comprises 16 residues. V lost 5 bases and J 3 bases, leaving 20 bases between the germline ends.

The chain carries TRBV28 and TRBJ1-5; perhaps TRBD1 as D (5 bases). CDR1 and CDR2 (germline): MDHEN, SYDVKM. The ends were cut back, 2 bases at V and 1 base at J, with 9 bases in the middle. CDR3 length equals 15 residues. The chain's CDR3 is CASSLKGRSNQPQHF. In DNA form, the CDR3 reads TGTGCCAGCAGTTTAAAGGGACGCAGCAATCAGCCCCAGCATTTT.

The chain carries TRBV30 and TRBJ1-1; 8 bases are a match to TRBD1. There are 13 residues in the CDR3. Germline values: CDR1 GTSNPN, CDR2 SVGIG (reference sequence). J lost 6 bases, V lost 4 bases, and 7 bases had no gene match. The CDR3 sequence: CAWNTGGISEAFF. The CDR3 DNA reads TGTGCCTGGAATACAGGGGGAATCTCTGAAGCTTTCTTT.

The chain is built from TRBV6-6 and TRBJ1-5, with D tentatively TRBD1 (6 bases). The CDR3 consists of 16 residues. Trimming shortened V by 4 bases and J by 4 bases, and 17 bases separated the two germline ends. Germline V gene data show CDR1 as MNHNY and CDR2 as SVGAGI (reference sequence). CDR3 DNA: TGTGCCAGCAGTTCTTTAAACAGGGAGGTTAATCAGCCCCAGCATTTT. The encoded protein is CASSSLNREVNQPQHF.

This chain links TRBV5-8 with TRBJ2-1, with 11 positions matching TRBD2. Trimming removed 5 bases from V and 5 bases from J; junction bases left unmatched: 21. Germline V CDR1 and CDR2: SGHTS, YDEGEE. CDR3 length: 20 residues. The CDR3 bases are TGTGCCAGCAGTCGGGCCTTGGGGGATATAGCGGGAGGGCCGAACAATGAGCAGTTCTTC. This translates into CASSRALGDIAGGPNNEQFF.

The rearrangement links TRBV19 to TRBJ2-1; 9 positions agree with TRBD1. The CDR3 spans 15 residues. Germline values: CDR1 LNHDA, CDR2 SQIVND (reference sequence). J lost 3 bases, V lost 8 bases, and 8 bases had no gene match. The CDR3 spells CASQSGTGYYNEQFF. The CDR3 DNA follows: TGTGCCAGTCAATCCGGGACAGGGTACTACAATGAGCAGTTCTTC. Supplemented by reference TRBV19 and TRBJ2-1, the full variable domain reads DGGITQSPKYLFRKEGQNVTLSCEQNLNHDAMYWYRQDPGQGLRLIYYSQIVNDFQKGDIAEGYSVSREKKESFPLTVTSAQKNPTAFYLCASQSGTGYYNEQFFGPGTRLTVL.

The chain combines TRBV5-8 with TRBJ1-2, with 7 bases that match TRBD1. CDR3 length: 14 amino acids. V shed 4 bases, J shed 0 bases, and the junction held 3 bases outside the gene matches. Per germline, CDR1 SGHTS and CDR2 YDEGEE. The CDR3, as DNA: TGTGCCAGCAGCCGGACAGGCCCTAACTATGGCTACACCTTC. This sequence encodes CASSRTGPNYGYTF. Drawing the rest from reference TRBV5-8 and TRBJ1-2, the complete variable domain is EAGVTQSPTHLIKTRGQQATLRCSPISGHTSVYWYQQALGLGLQFLLWYDEGEERNRGNFPPRFSGRQFPNYSSELNVNALELEDSALYLCASSRTGPNYGYTFGSGTRLTVV.

V usage is TRBV9 and J usage is TRBJ2-5; D might be TRBD1 or TRBD2, each matching 5 bases. The CDR3 is 14 residues long. Germline lookup yields CDR1 SGDLS and CDR2 YYNGEE. V lost 0 bases and J lost 7, with 13 bases in between. CDR3: CASSVDGTLGTQYF. As DNA, the CDR3 is TGTGCCAGCAGCGTAGACGGGACCCTTGGGACCCAGTACTTC.

V is TRBV15 and J is TRBJ2-1, with 9 bases aligning to TRBD2. The V segment lost 0 bases and the J segment 4 bases; nucleotides outside the gene matches: 10. Germline V gene sequence: CDR1 LNHNV, CDR2 YYDKDF (reference sequence). There are 18 residues in the CDR3. The CDR3 sequence: CATSREVSAGGRYNEQFF. In DNA, the CDR3 is TGTGCCACCAGCAGAGAGGTATCAGCGGGAGGCCGATACAATGAGCAGTTCTTC.

The gene calls are TRBV10-3 and TRBJ2-7; tentatively, D is TRBD1 (5 bases). This CDR3 has 13 residues. V gave up 0 bases and J gave up 6 bases, with 9 bases separating them. The germline V gene encodes CDR1 ENHRY and CDR2 SYGVKD. The CDR3 region has the DNA TGTGCCATCAGTGAGTCAATAACAGGCGAGCAGTACTTC. This encodes CAISESITGEQYF.

The gene calls are TRBV5-4 and TRBJ2-3; D perhaps matches TRBD2 (7 bases). V was shortened by 4 bases and J by 3 bases, with 18 bases between the two germline ends. Germline CDR1 reads SGHNT; CDR2 reads YYREEE (reference sequence). The CDR3 consists of 16 residues. In DNA form, the CDR3 reads TGTGCCAGCAGCGAAGGGGGGGAGAGTAGGACAGATACGCAGTATTTT. Translating it yields CASSEGGESRTDTQYF.

The chain carries TRBV6-5 and TRBJ1-1; TRBD1 might be the D (5 bases). Germline V gene data show CDR1 as MNHEY and CDR2 as SVGAGI. This CDR3 has 15 amino acids. V lost 6 bases and J 11 bases, leaving 25 bases between the germline ends. The CDR3 is CASSLYSTGGGYAFF. The CDR3 region has the DNA TGTGCCAGCAGCCTTTATTCCACAGGCGGAGGTTATGCTTTCTTT.